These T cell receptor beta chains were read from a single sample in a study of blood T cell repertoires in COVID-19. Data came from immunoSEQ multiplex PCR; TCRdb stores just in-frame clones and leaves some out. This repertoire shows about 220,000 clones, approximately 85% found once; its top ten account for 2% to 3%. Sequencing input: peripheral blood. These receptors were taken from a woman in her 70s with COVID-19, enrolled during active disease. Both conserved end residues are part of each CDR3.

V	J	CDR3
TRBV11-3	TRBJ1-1	CASSSRTGGNTEAFF
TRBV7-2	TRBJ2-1	CASSSSGTDSYNEQFF
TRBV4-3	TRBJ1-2	CASSQGGVLGYGYTF
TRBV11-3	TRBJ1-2	CASSARGQDFRANYGYTF
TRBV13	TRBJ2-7	CASSFLDRGLYEQYF
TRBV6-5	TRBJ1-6	CASRLNRGDNSPLHF
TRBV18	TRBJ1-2	CASSPQGREAGYTF
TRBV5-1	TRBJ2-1	CASSQGTSGSYNEQFF
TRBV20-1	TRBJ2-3	CSASFGGGYGTQYF
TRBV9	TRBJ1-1	CASSAVGAYTEAFF
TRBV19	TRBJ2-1	CASSINPGGSIGEQFF
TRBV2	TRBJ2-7	CASSVGQPTYEQYF
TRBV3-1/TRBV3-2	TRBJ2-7	CASSPAYEQYF
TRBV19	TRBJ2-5	CASSLWTSGGETQYF
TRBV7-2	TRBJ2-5	CASSLMTQETQYF